Each of the 22 T cell receptor beta chains below was sequenced from the same sample in a study of response to subunit inactivated influenza vaccine. TCRdb itself ran the RT-PCR reads through MiXCR, one entry per CDR3 protein. The table records about 700,000 distinct CDR3 sequences, around 14% of them present only once. The sequencing used PBMCs from blood, collected around two weeks before vaccination. All receptors derive from a man aged 45-65 years who received an inactivated influenza vaccine.

There are a few counts of this clonotype. The chain combines TRBV7-8 with TRBJ1-1; a possible D gene is TRBD1 (5 bases). Germline CDR1 is SGHVS and CDR2 is FQNEAQ. The CDR3 covers 16 residues. Trimming removed 10 bases at V and 2 bases at J, with 23 bases between. The CDR3 bases are TGTGCCACCCAGAGCGAAAGGGGATCTAGAAACACTGAAGCTTTCTTT. Translating it yields CATQSERGSRNTEAFF.

This clonotype was counted a few times. The genes are TRBV6-2 or TRBV6-3 and TRBJ1-2, with D possibly matching TRBD1 (5 bases). The CDR3 consists of 15 residues. Germline V gene lookup returns CDR1 MNHEY and CDR2 SVGEGT. V was trimmed by 6 bases and J by 0 bases, leaving 14 bases between them. DNA for the CDR3: TGTGCCAGCAGCCTTATGGGACCGACTAACTATGGCTACACCTTC. As protein: CASSLMGPTNYGYTF.

V and J are TRBV12-3 or TRBV12-4 and TRBJ1-3; D remains ambiguous. Deletions cut 0 bases from V and 1 base from J, with 22 bases between. This CDR3 has 20 residues. CDR3: CASSLARLPSLGVSGNTIYF. The CDR3 nucleotides are TGTGCCAGCAGTTTAGCCAGGCTCCCCAGTCTTGGAGTGTCTGGAAACACCATATATTTT.

The rearrangement uses TRBV2 and TRBJ2-7; TRBD2 matches at 7 bases. Germline-derived CDR1 and CDR2 are SNHLY and FYNNEI. The CDR3 loop spans 15 amino acids. V was pared by 3 bases and J by 5 bases, with 10 bases of the junction left unmatched. The CDR3 nucleotides are TGTGCCAGCAGTGAGGAGCGGGCGGGAGCCAACGAGCAGTACTTC. This sequence encodes CASSEERAGANEQYF.

The table lists this clonotype with many counts. This chain connects TRBV10-3 to TRBJ2-7, with D possibly matching TRBD1 (6 bases). Germline loops: CDR1 ENHRY, CDR2 SYGVKD. V lost 0 bases to trimming and J lost 4 bases, with 13 bases between them. The CDR3 extends over 15 amino acids. The CDR3 reads CAISESWQRGYEQYF. In nucleotides, the CDR3 is TGTGCCATCAGTGAGTCCTGGCAAAGGGGGTACGAGCAGTACTTC.

J is TRBJ2-3 and V is TRBV4-1, with 7 nucleotides matching TRBD1. The germline V gene encodes CDR1 MGHRA and CDR2 YSYEKL. V shed 2 bases, J shed 6 bases, and the junction held 11 bases outside the gene matches. This CDR3 contains 16 residues. The CDR3 nucleotides are TGCGCCAGCAGCCAAAGTTCGACAGGGCCGGTCGATACGCAGTATTTT. Translated: CASSQSSTGPVDTQYF.

This clonotype has a handful of counts. V usage is TRBV5-1 and J usage is TRBJ1-1, with D unresolved. Per germline, CDR1 SGHRS and CDR2 YFSETQ. Deletions cut 1 base from V and 2 bases from J, with 9 bases between. This CDR3 has 14 residues. CDR3 amino acids: CASSLPSSNTEAFF. The CDR3 DNA reads TGCGCCAGCAGCTTGCCTTCTTCCAACACTGAAGCTTTCTTT.

This clonotype has just a few counts. The chain's CDR3 is CASSVTGGPQSSYNEQFF. The CDR3 DNA follows: TGCGCCAGCAGTGTAACAGGGGGTCCCCAAAGCTCCTACAATGAGCAGTTCTTC. The V gene is TRBV10-2, the J gene TRBJ2-1; 8 positions agree with TRBD1. The germline gives CDR1 WSHSY, CDR2 SAAADI. J lost 0 bases, V lost 4 bases, and 11 bases had no gene match. The CDR3 totals 18 residues.

J is TRBJ2-3 and V is TRBV20-1; 8 positions agree with TRBD1. CDR3 length: 15 residues. Germline V gives CDR1 DFQATT, CDR2 SNEGSKA (reference sequence). Unmatched junction bases numbered 8, after V lost 6 bases and J lost 0 bases. CDR3 bases: TGCAGTGCCCTAGGTCAGGGGGCTAGCACAGATACGCAGTATTTT. Its protein is CSALGQGASTDTQYF.

This clonotype came up a few times. V and J are TRBV7-3 and TRBJ2-1, with TRBD1 matching over 11 bases. V lost 5 bases and J lost 8; bases outside the gene matches: 8. The germline V gene encodes CDR1 SGHTA and CDR2 FQGTGA. The CDR3 totals 15 residues. In DNA form, the CDR3 reads TGTGCCAGCAGCCCCATGGGGACAGGGGGTGATGAGCAGTTCTTC. It is translated as CASSPMGTGGDEQFF.

This chain links TRBV6-1 with TRBJ1-2; 7 bases line up with TRBD1. V gave up 4 bases and J gave up 3 bases; unmatched junction bases: 5. The CDR3 has 14 amino acids. The germline CDR1 and CDR2 sequences are MNHNS and SASEGT. CDR3 nucleotide sequence: TGTGCCAGCAGTGGAGGACAGGCCGACTATGGCTACACCTTC. Protein sequence: CASSGGQADYGYTF.

The rearrangement uses TRBV7-9 and TRBJ2-6; perhaps TRBD1 as D (6 bases). The CDR3 runs to 15 residues. V was trimmed by 7 bases and J by 3 bases, leaving 13 bases between them. Germline V lookup: CDR1 SEHNR, CDR2 FQNEAQ (reference sequence). CDR3 DNA sequence: TGTGCCAGCACCAGGGGTGCGGATGGGGCCAACGTCCTGACTTTC. It encodes CASTRGADGANVLTF.

The CDR3 sequence is CASSQDLGADGQFF. For the CDR3, the DNA is TGTGCCAGCAGCCAAGATTTGGGGGCGGATGGGCAGTTCTTC. The rearrangement links TRBV4-2 to TRBJ2-1; maybe TRBD1 (6 bases). CDR3 length equals 14 residues. Germline CDR1 and CDR2: LGHNA and YNFKEQ. Deletions cut 0 bases from V and 12 bases from J, with 15 bases between.

At least ten counts were recorded for this clonotype. The chain has TRBV2 and TRBJ1-1, with TRBD1 matching 12 bases. V lost 6 bases, J lost 0 bases, and 2 bases stayed unmatched. Germline V gene sequence: CDR1 SNHLY, CDR2 FYNNEI. CDR3 length: 15 amino acids. The CDR3 region has the DNA TGTGCCAGCAGGCGGGACAGGGGGCTGAACACTGAAGCTTTCTTT. Residues: CASRRDRGLNTEAFF.

This clonotype was observed many times. This chain uses TRBV28 with TRBJ2-7, with a weak D call TRBD2 (5 bases). The germline V and J ends were trimmed by 3 bases and 3 bases, with 12 bases remaining between them. Germline V gene sequence: CDR1 MDHEN, CDR2 SYDVKM. The CDR3 contains 14 residues. CDR3 region: CASSFLGRDYEQYF. Here the CDR3 DNA reads TGTGCCAGCAGTTTCTTAGGACGGGACTACGAGCAGTACTTC.

This clonotype was observed a few times. The rearrangement uses TRBV15 and TRBJ1-2, with 7 positions matching TRBD1. The CDR3 has 13 amino acids. Germline V gene lookup returns CDR1 LNHNV and CDR2 YYDKDF (reference sequence). V lost 5 bases and J lost 8; bases outside the gene matches: 8. CDR3 coding DNA: TGTGCCACCAGCGCCCGACAGGGCGGAGGCTACACCTTC. Translating it yields CATSARQGGGYTF.

The chain combines TRBV18 with TRBJ2-2; 8 bases line up with TRBD1. Germline V gives CDR1 KGHSH, CDR2 LQKENI. V shed 3 bases, J shed 6 bases, and the junction held 12 bases outside the gene matches. The CDR3 sequence is 17 residues long. Here the CDR3 DNA reads TGTGCCAGCTCACCGTACTCCGGGACAGGAAGTTCCGGGGAGCTGTTTTTT. Amino acids: CASSPYSGTGSSGELFF.

This clonotype was detected a few times. V usage is TRBV12-3 or TRBV12-4 and J usage is TRBJ1-4, with 8 nucleotides matching TRBD1. The J segment lost 12 bases and the V segment lost 1 base, leaving 25 bases of the junction unmatched. The CDR3 has 20 residues. CDR3 nucleotides: TGTGCCAGCAGTTTAGATCGGGGGTTAGTGGGGACAGGCCAAGGGGAAGAACTGTTTTTT. Its translation is CASSLDRGLVGTGQGEELFF.

J is TRBJ2-1 and V is TRBV18, with D perhaps TRBD1 (6 bases). V was cut by 5 bases and J by 8 bases, with 13 bases left in between. The CDR3 sequence is 13 residues long. Germline V gene lookup returns CDR1 KGHSH and CDR2 LQKENI. The CDR3 sequence is CASSSGADYEQFF. In nucleotides, the CDR3 is TGTGCCAGCTCATCAGGGGCTGACTATGAGCAGTTCTTC.

J is TRBJ2-7 and V is TRBV10-3; a weak D match, TRBD2 (5 bases). The CDR3 totals 13 residues. Trimming left V 0 bases short and J 5 bases short, with 8 bases between. CDR1 ENHRY and CDR2 SYGVKD come from the germline V gene. This CDR3 is CAISESIGNEQYF. Here the CDR3 DNA reads TGTGCCATCAGTGAGTCAATCGGGAACGAGCAGTACTTC.

This clonotype was counted a few times. The chain links TRBV2 to TRBJ2-1; D unresolved. This CDR3 comprises 14 residues. V was cut by 6 bases and J by 1 base, with 10 bases left in between. Germline assignment: CDR1 SNHLY and CDR2 FYNNEI. The DNA of the CDR3 is TGTGCCAGCAGGGCCGGGTTATCCTACAATGAGCAGTTCTTC. This sequence encodes CASRAGLSYNEQFF.

V and J are TRBV7-2 and TRBJ2-7, with D maybe TRBD1 (5 bases). The germline CDR1 and CDR2 sequences are SGHTA and FQGNSA. V lost 2 bases, J lost 3 bases, and 11 bases lay in between. This CDR3 is built from 14 residues. The CDR3 is CASSLRQTLYEQYF. Written as DNA, the CDR3 is TGTGCCAGCAGCTTACGACAGACCCTCTACGAGCAGTACTTC.